These 19 T cell receptor delta chains share one sample of origin, sequenced in a study of gamma-delta T cells after stem cell transplantation (dated by TCRdb to 2016 to 2017). To prepare the library, RT-PCR was applied. The listed sequencing device is Illumina MiSeq. TCRdb recomputed clones from the public reads with CATT; identical DNA rows were then combined. Present in this sample are under 3,500 delta-chain clones, approximately 16% of which were seen just once. Over 11% of the sample belongs to the ten largest clones. The specimen was gamma-delta T cells. These TCRs come from a human donor. It is not recorded whose cells these are; they may come from a transplant donor.

This clone occurred a few times. The identical CDR3 is also encoded by other nucleotide sequences in the sample. This chain links TRDV2 with TRDJ1, with 12 bases fitting TRDD3. Germline V gene data show CDR1 as GEAIGNYY and CDR2 as EKD. The CDR3 is 26 residues long. The J segment lost 0 bases and the V segment lost 0 bases, leaving 31 bases of the junction unmatched. The CDR3 DNA reads as TGTGCCTGTGACACCGTTCCTACGGGGCCTATAAAACTGGGGGATACCTTGACTTTGTACACCGATAAACTCATCTTT. Translating gives CACDTVPTGPIKLGDTLTLYTDKLIF.

This sequence joins TRDV2 and TRDJ1; D gene ambiguous. The CDR3 sequence is 14 residues long. The V gene's germline CDR1 is GEAIGNYY and CDR2 EKD. Trimming cost V 3 bases and J 0 bases, with 10 bases left between them. The CDR3 nucleotides are TGTGCCTGTGACTTCGTTGATGACACCGATAAACTCATCTTT. It specifies CACDFVDDTDKLIF.

This clone was picked up a small number of times. A single base separates this from a much larger clone, so it may be a read error. This sample includes further DNA sequences coding for the same CDR3. The V and J genes are TRDV2 and TRDJ3; 12 bases are shared with TRDD3. The CDR3 is made up of 21 amino acids. Germline V gene sequence: CDR1 GEAIGNYY, CDR2 EKD. DNA of the CDR3: TGTGCCTGTGACACTATTAATCTGGGGGATACGAGTTCCTGGGACACTCGACAGATGTTTTTC. Translation gives CACDTINLGDTSSWDTRQMFF.

On this clone itself: A read error may be the cause here, since a much bigger clone is one base away. J is TRDJ1 and V is TRDV2; D unresolved. Germline V gives CDR1 GEAIGNYY, CDR2 EKD. The CDR3 is 19 residues long. Trimming took 0 bases from V and 0 from J, leaving 22 bases between them. CDR3 nucleotide sequence: TGTGCCTGTGACACCATAGGTGGTTTCCCCGCGACCAACACCGATAAACTCATCTTT. Its translation: CACDTIGGFPATNTDKLIF.

Sample share makes this clone medium-sized. A clone one base away is much larger, so this may be a read error. The J gene is TRDJ1, the V gene TRDV2, with TRDD3 as a possible D gene (5 bases). The CDR3 consists of 18 residues. The germline V gene encodes CDR1 GEAIGNYY and CDR2 EKD. Trimming removed 2 bases from V and 0 bases from J, with 21 bases in between. The CDR3 spells CACDSVAFGVPDTDKLIF. In nucleotides, the CDR3 is TGTGCCTGTGACAGCGTAGCTTTTGGGGTACCAGACACCGATAAACTCATCTTT.

This clone was found a few times. A single base is all that separates this from a far larger clone, so a read error is likely. The chain combines TRDV2 with TRDJ1; 13 bases agree with TRDD3. After removal of 3 bases from V and 0 bases from J, the junction contained 15 bases not matched to a gene. The CDR3 is 20 residues long. Germline CDR1 is GEAIGNYY and CDR2 is EKD. The CDR3 DNA reads TGTGCCTGTGACGCAGTCCAACTGGGGGATACGTCTCTTTACACCGATAAACTCATCTTT. This encodes CACDAVQLGDTSLYTDKLIF.

The gene calls are TRDV2 and TRDJ3, with 10 bases identical to TRDD3. Losses at the gene ends were 3 bases for V and 2 bases for J; bases not matched to a gene: 12. There are 20 residues in the CDR3. CDR1 and CDR2 from the germline V gene are GEAIGNYY and EKD. The CDR3 sequence: CACDGRMGDTATWDTRQMFF. The CDR3 coding sequence is TGTGCCTGTGACGGGAGAATGGGGGATACTGCCACCTGGGACACCCGACAGATGTTTTTC.

The gene calls are TRDV2 and TRDJ1, with 8 bases lining up with TRDD3. The germline CDR1 and CDR2 sequences are GEAIGNYY and EKD. This CDR3 has 18 residues. Trimming removed 0 bases from V and 1 base from J; junction bases left unmatched: 12. The chain's CDR3 is CACDTILGDPRFTDKLIF. In nucleotides, the CDR3 is TGTGCCTGTGACACCATTCTGGGGGACCCCCGTTTCACCGATAAACTCATCTTT.

This clone has just a few counts. Since a far larger clone is one base different, this is likely a read error. Within the sample, other DNA sequences also encode this same CDR3. The chain combines TRDV2 with TRDJ1; D might be TRDD3 (5 bases). The CDR3 is 14 amino acids. Germline V CDR1 and CDR2: GEAIGNYY, EKD. The CDR3 DNA follows: TGTGCCTGCGACACCGTACTGGTCACCGATAAACTCATCTTT. Protein: CACDTVLVTDKLIF.

This clone was recorded a few times. It may be a read error: a sequence one base away is much more abundant. Other nucleotide sequences from this sample produce the same CDR3. The chain has TRDV2 and TRDJ1; 10 bases are shared with TRDD3. In germline, CDR1 is GEAIGNYY, CDR2 EKD. The CDR3 loop spans 17 amino acids. In DNA form, the CDR3 reads TGTGCCTGCGACAAACTACTGGGGGATTTTTTTAATTGGGAACTCATCTTT. It codes for CACDKLLGDFFNWELIF.

By its share, this clone is medium-sized. V usage is TRDV2 and J usage is TRDJ1, with D possibly being TRDD3 (5 bases). Trimming pared 2 bases from V and 3 bases from J, leaving 15 bases between. The CDR3 extends over 15 amino acids. Germline-derived CDR1 and CDR2 are GEAIGNYY and EKD. Written as DNA, the CDR3 is TGTGCCTGTGACAATATCGGGGCTGGGTCCGATAAACTCATCTTT. Protein product: CACDNIGAGSDKLIF.

On this clone: This may be a read error: a much more frequent sequence differs by one nucleotide. The genes are TRDV2 and TRDJ1; TRDD3 aligns across 8 bases. The CDR3 is 20 amino acids. Germline V gene lookup returns CDR1 GEAIGNYY and CDR2 EKD. CDR3 in amino acids: CACDIAGTGGLRPYTDTLIF. In DNA, the CDR3 is TGTGCCTGTGACATTGCCGGTACTGGGGGCCTCCGACCTTACACCGATACACTCATCTTT.

About this clone: This DNA's translation differs at residue 12 from TCRdb's protein, which comes from a much larger clone; a read error is likely, and the protein shown is translated from the DNA. CDR3 residues: CACDPLQTTTDNLIF. The CDR3 DNA reads TGTGCCTGTGACCCCCTCCAAACCACGACCGATAACCTCATCTTT. The rearrangement uses TRDV2 and TRDJ1; D uncertain. Germline loops: CDR1 GEAIGNYY, CDR2 EKD. The CDR3 runs to 15 residues.

On this clone itself: This likely came from a read error, as a far larger clone is one base away. Other nucleotide sequences from this sample produce the same CDR3. The chain couples TRDV2 to TRDJ1; TRDD3 agrees at 10 bases. From germline, CDR1 is GEAIGNYY and CDR2 EKD. The CDR3 extends over 16 amino acids. The CDR3 coding sequence is TGCGCCTGTGACCCACTGGGGGGATACGACACCGATAAACTCATCTTT. Translation gives CACDPLGGYDTDKLIF.

By its share, this clone is medium-sized. This chain uses TRDV2 with TRDJ1; no clear D gene. The CDR3 runs to 16 residues. Germline loops: CDR1 GEAIGNYY, CDR2 EKD. Trimming stripped 0 bases from V and 2 bases from J, with 15 bases between. In DNA, the CDR3 is TGTGCCTGTGACACCGTGGGTCCTGAGTCGACCGATAAACTCATCTTT. This codes for CACDTVGPESTDKLIF.

This chain uses TRDV2 with TRDJ1; 9 bases are shared with TRDD3. Trimming cost V 3 bases and J 1 base; bases outside gene matches: 26. This CDR3 has 22 residues. Germline-derived CDR1 and CDR2 are GEAIGNYY and EKD. The CDR3: CACDPPSRKVLGDSLSTDKLIF. CDR3 DNA: TGTGCCTGTGACCCACCTTCCCGAAAAGTACTGGGGGACTCCCTCTCCACCGATAAACTCATCTTT.

The V gene is TRDV2, the J gene TRDJ1; 7 bases line up with TRDD3. CDR3 length: 20 amino acids. Germline loops: CDR1 GEAIGNYY, CDR2 EKD. V gave up 3 bases and J gave up 0 bases; unmatched junction bases: 21. CDR3 in amino acids: CACDPTFLPGGDPYTDKLIF. The CDR3 nucleotides are TGTGCCTGTGACCCAACTTTCCTCCCGGGGGGGGATCCTTACACCGATAAACTCATCTTT.

The sample holds a few counts of this clone. Other DNA variants within this sample encode the same CDR3. The rearrangement uses TRDV1 and TRDJ1; D assignment may be TRDD2 or TRDD3 (6 bases each). V lost 0 bases to trimming and J lost 6 bases, with 29 bases between them. The CDR3 extends over 20 amino acids. Per germline, CDR1 TSWWSYY and CDR2 QGS. The CDR3 is CALGELVLRWDIDPSYKLIF. CDR3 in DNA: TGTGCTCTTGGGGAACTAGTCCTACGTTGGGATATAGACCCCTCCTATAAACTCATCTTT.

This clone was counted a few times. One base separates it from a far larger clone, so it is likely a read error. The chain has TRDV2 and TRDJ1, with D possibly TRDD3 on 6 matching bases. This CDR3 spans 17 amino acids. The germline V gene has CDR1 GEAIGNYY and CDR2 EKD. The V end lost 0 bases, the J end lost 2 bases, and 18 bases lay between the germline ends. CDR3 nucleotide sequence: TGTGCCTGTGACACCGTCTCATCTGGGGTACCGACCGATAAACTCATCTTT. Its protein is CACDTVSSGVPTDKLIF.